This entry is about one T cell receptor beta chain. Its specificity is not known. Germline V gene sequence: CDR1 SNHLY, CDR2 FYNNEI. This CDR3 is built from 13 residues. Trimming shortened V by 11 bases and J by 3 bases, and 15 bases separated the two germline ends. These data are taken from a study of beta chain features in type 1 diabetes. Since all of the isolated RNA was reverse transcribed, expressed TCRB transcripts were what got sequenced. TCRdb's table, derived via immunoSEQ multiplex PCR, lists solely in-frame clones and lacks some. Among nearly 350,000 clones, roughly 8% were seen once, and the ten largest hold 0.44%. Study-level points and caveats: For TCRB rearrangement, an influence of HLA type remained unresolved here.

Sequencing was performed on central memory CD4+ T cells from blood. The sequence derives from a woman between 18 and 29 years old in good health. The chain links TRBV2 to TRBJ2-3; D is undetermined. The DNA of the CDR3 is TGTGCCGGACGGCACAGCGCAACAGATACGCAGTATTTT. This codes for CAGRHSATDTQYF.